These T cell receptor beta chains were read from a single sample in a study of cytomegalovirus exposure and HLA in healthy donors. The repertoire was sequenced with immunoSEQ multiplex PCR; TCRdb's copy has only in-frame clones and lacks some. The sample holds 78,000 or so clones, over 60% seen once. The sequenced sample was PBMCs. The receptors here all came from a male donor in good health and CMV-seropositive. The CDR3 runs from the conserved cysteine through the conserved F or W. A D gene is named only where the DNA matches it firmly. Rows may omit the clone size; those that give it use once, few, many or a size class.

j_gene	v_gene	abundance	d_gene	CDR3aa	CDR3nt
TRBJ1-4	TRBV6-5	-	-	CASSPTVLGGEKLFF	TGTGCCAGCAGCCCCACTGTCCTCGGCGGGGAAAAACTGTTTTTT
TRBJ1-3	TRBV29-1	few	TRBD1	CSAGQGAGNTIYF	TGCAGCGCCGGACAGGGGGCTGGAAACACCATATATTTT
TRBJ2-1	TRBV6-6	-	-	CASASDEQFF	TGTGCCAGCGCCAGCGATGAGCAGTTCTTC
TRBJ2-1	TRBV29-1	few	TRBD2	CSVEGLAGPNEQFF	TGCAGCGTTGAGGGACTAGCGGGACCTAATGAGCAGTTCTTC
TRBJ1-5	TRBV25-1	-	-	CASSPSRGQNQPQHF	TGTGCCAGCAGTCCCTCGCGGGGCCAAAATCAGCCCCAGCATTTT
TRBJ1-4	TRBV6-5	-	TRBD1	CASSLGQGNSPEKLFF	TGTGCCAGCAGTTTGGGACAGGGCAATTCTCCGGAAAAACTGTTTTTT
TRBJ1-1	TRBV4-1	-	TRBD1	CASSQADRGGTEAFF	TGCGCCAGCAGCCAGGCTGACAGGGGGGGTACTGAAGCTTTCTTT
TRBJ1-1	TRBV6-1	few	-	CASSYGHVAFF	TGTGCCAGCAGTTACGGTCACGTAGCTTTCTTT
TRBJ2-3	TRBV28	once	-	CASSLQRSGSTDTQYF	TGTGCCAGCAGTCTCCAGAGAAGCGGGAGCACAGATACGCAGTATTTT
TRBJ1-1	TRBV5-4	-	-	CASSRDMNTEAFF	TGTGCCAGCAGTCGGGACATGAACACTGAAGCTTTCTTT
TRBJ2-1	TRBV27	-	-	CASSLPLGGPYNEQFF	TGTGCCAGCAGTTTACCTCTGGGAGGCCCCTACAATGAGCAGTTCTTC
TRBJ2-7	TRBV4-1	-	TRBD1	CASSQEWGQFYEQYF	TGCGCCAGCAGCCAAGAATGGGGACAGTTTTACGAGCAGTACTTC
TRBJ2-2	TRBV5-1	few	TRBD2	CASRRGGATGELFF	TGCGCCAGCAGACGCGGGGGGGCCACCGGGGAGCTGTTTTTT
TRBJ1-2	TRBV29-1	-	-	CSVEVTTGHYGYPF	TGCAGCGTTGAGGTCACGACGGGTCACTATGGCTACCCCTTC
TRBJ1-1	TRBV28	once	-	CASSRNTEAFF	TGTGCCAGCAGTCGTAACACTGAAGCTTTCTTT
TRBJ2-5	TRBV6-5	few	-	CASSYRGPRETQYF	TGTGCCAGCAGTTACCGGGGTCCCCGAGAGACCCAGTACTTC
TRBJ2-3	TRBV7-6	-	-	CASSLGSRVTDTQYF	TGTGCCAGCAGCTTAGGCTCCAGGGTCACAGATACGCAGTATTTT
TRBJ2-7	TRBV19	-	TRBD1	CASTHENRGVNEQYF	TGTGCCAGTACCCATGAAAACAGGGGTGTCAACGAGCAGTACTTC
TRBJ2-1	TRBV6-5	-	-	CASSRRGSSYNEQFF	TGTGCCAGCAGTCGCCGGGGGAGCTCCTACAATGAGCAGTTCTTC
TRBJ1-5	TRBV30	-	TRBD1	CAWSVGGQSKTQPQHF	TGTGCCTGGAGTGTAGGGGGACAGTCAAAGACCCAGCCCCAGCATTTT
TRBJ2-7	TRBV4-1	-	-	CASSQVTLAGSYEQYF	TGCGCCAGCAGCCAAGTTACCCTGGCGGGATCCTACGAGCAGTACTTC
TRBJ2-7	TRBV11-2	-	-	CASSALTRRAYEQYF	TGTGCCAGCAGCGCCCTAACTCGGAGGGCCTACGAGCAGTACTTC
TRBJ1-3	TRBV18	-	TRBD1	CASSLGTGDSGNTIYF	TGTGCCAGCTCACTAGGGACAGGCGACTCTGGAAACACCATATATTTT
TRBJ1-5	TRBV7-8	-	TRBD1	CASSLVQGLNQPQHF	TGTGCCAGCAGCTTAGTACAGGGGCTAAATCAGCCCCAGCATTTT
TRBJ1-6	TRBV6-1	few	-	CASSEAQNYNSPLHF	TGTGCCAGCAGTGAGGCACAGAACTATAATTCACCCCTCCACTTT
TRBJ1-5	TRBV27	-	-	CASSLRGQPQHF	TGTGCCAGCAGTTTAAGGGGCCAGCCCCAGCATTTT
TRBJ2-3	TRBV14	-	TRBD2	CASSQEVSSGRSMTDTQYF	TGTGCCAGCAGCCAAGAAGTGTCTAGCGGGAGGTCTATGACAGATACGCAGTATTTT
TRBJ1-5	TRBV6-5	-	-	CASSQGSNQPQHF	TGTGCCAGCAGCCAGGGTAGCAATCAGCCCCAGCATTTT
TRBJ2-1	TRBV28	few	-	CASTTGPTLAQFF	TGTGCCAGCACTACAGGGCCTACACTTGCGCAGTTCTTC
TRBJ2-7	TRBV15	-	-	CATSPQTKADEQYF	TGTGCCACCAGCCCGCAGACTAAGGCGGACGAGCAGTACTTC
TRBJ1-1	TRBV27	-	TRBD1	CASSPRGGGFGTEAFF	TGTGCCAGCAGTCCCCGCGGAGGGGGCTTCGGCACTGAAGCTTTCTTT
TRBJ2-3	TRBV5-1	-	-	CASQEGGATDTQYF	TGCGCCAGCCAAGAGGGGGGGGCGACAGATACGCAGTATTTT
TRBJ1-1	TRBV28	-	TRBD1	CASWTGRTEAFF	TGTGCCAGCTGGACAGGGAGAACTGAAGCTTTCTTT
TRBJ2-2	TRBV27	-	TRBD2	CASSSLSGTSGRAGELFF	TGTGCCAGCAGTTCACTGTCCGGGACTAGCGGGAGGGCCGGGGAGCTGTTTTTT
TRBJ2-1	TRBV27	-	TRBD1	CASSKSGTVSEQFF	TGTGCCAGCAGTAAATCCGGGACAGTAAGCGAGCAGTTCTTC
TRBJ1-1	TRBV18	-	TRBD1	CASSLGRGDTEAFF	TGTGCCAGCTCACTAGGCAGGGGGGACACTGAAGCTTTCTTT
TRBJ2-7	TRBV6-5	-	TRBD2	CASREGRDYEQYF	TGTGCCAGCAGAGAAGGGAGGGACTACGAGCAGTACTTC
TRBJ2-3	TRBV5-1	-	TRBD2	CASSLENSGAADTQYF	TGCGCCAGCAGCCTAGAAAATAGCGGGGCAGCAGATACGCAGTATTTT
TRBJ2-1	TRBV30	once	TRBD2	CAWSILAGEEQFF	TGTGCCTGGAGTATACTAGCGGGAGAAGAGCAGTTCTTC
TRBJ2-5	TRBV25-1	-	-	CASSELRETQYF	TGTGCCAGCAGTGAATTACGGGAGACCCAGTACTTC
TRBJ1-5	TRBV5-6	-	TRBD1	CASSLTGAGGQPQHF	TGTGCCAGCAGCTTAACAGGGGCTGGCGGTCAGCCCCAGCATTTT
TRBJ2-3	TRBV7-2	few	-	CASSPTSTQTDTQYF	TGTGCCAGCAGCCCAACCTCGACACAGACAGATACGCAGTATTTT
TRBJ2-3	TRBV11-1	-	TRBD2	CASSLQRGSTDTQYF	TGTGCCAGCAGCTTACAGCGGGGTAGCACAGATACGCAGTATTTT
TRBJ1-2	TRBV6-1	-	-	CASRFPGLLVYGYTF	TGTGCCAGCAGGTTTCCGGGTCTACTCGTCTATGGCTACACCTTC
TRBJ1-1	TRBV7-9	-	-	CASSLLRNTEAFF	TGTGCCAGCAGCTTACTCAGGAACACTGAAGCTTTCTTT
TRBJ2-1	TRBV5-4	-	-	CASSLEGPYNEQFF	TGTGCCAGCAGCTTGGAGGGGCCCTACAATGAGCAGTTCTTC
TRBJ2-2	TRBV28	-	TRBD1	CASSLGDRLDTGELFF	TGTGCCAGCAGTTTGGGGGACAGGCTGGACACCGGGGAGCTGTTTTTT
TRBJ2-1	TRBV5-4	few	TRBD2	CASSPPGSGGLLNEQFF	TGTGCCAGCAGCCCTCCTGGGAGCGGGGGCCTCTTAAATGAGCAGTTCTTC